This T cell receptor (beta chain) appears in the sequencing data of a study of T-cell memory formation after mild COVID-19. TCRdb re-derived calls from the 5' RACE reads in MiXCR, one entry per CDR3 protein. Here the sample spans under 150,000 distinct CDR3 sequences, about 20% being singletons. In the case of this clonotype: The antigen is unknown.

The CDR3 spans 17 residues. Per germline, CDR1 SGHRS and CDR2 YFSETQ. V shed 0 bases and J shed 4 bases, with 19 bases lying between them. General study findings and limits: For second-wave clones that peaked at day 37, SARS-CoV-2 specificity went unverified. Some SARS-CoV-2-responding clones were already detected in memory before infection.

This rearrangement joins TRBV5-1 to TRBJ2-5; the D gene is possibly TRBD1 (5 bases). This clonotype originated in a man between 18 and 35 years old who had mild COVID-19 (a few samples of this study predate the infection). Cell type and time point are not known. Specimen: PBMCs or a T cell subset sorted from them (not recorded which). In DNA form, the CDR3 reads TGCGCCAGCAGCTTGGGAACAGATTCAGGGTTTGGAGAGACCCAGTACTTC. Encoded protein: CASSLGTDSGFGETQYF.